The rows below give T cell receptor beta chains drawn from one sample of a study of T cells in Graves' hyperthyroidism and ophthalmopathy. TCRdb re-called the multiplex PCR reads with MiXCR, one entry per CDR3 protein. Of around 520,000 distinct CDR3 sequences in the sample, around a quarter were seen once. The sample was blood. The source of these receptors is a young woman with Graves' ophthalmopathy. CDR3s include the opening cysteine and the closing phenylalanine or tryptophan. Fields, in order: V gene, CDR3 protein.

v_gene: TRBV20-1
CDR3aa: CSANPSPDRLGGYTF

v_gene: TRBV28
CDR3aa: CASTTGDGNQPQHF

v_gene: TRBV28
CDR3aa: CASTLEAGELFF

v_gene: TRBV29-1
CDR3aa: CSVLQEVPGYTF

v_gene: TRBV12-3/TRBV12-4
CDR3aa: CASSVGRAQNTEAFF

v_gene: TRBV11-1
CDR3aa: CASSSAVRGPGGYEQYF

v_gene: TRBV6-5
CDR3aa: CASSYLITENQETQYF

v_gene: TRBV5-6
CDR3aa: CASSSSRDFYTDTQYF

v_gene: TRBV3-1
CDR3aa: CASSQEWSTIFYGYTF

v_gene: TRBV30
CDR3aa: CAWSVLRAGKGGEQYF

v_gene: TRBV15
CDR3aa: CATSVFGGETQYF

v_gene: TRBV6-1
CDR3aa: CATMEQGRSYEQYF

v_gene: TRBV12-3/TRBV12-4
CDR3aa: CASSLSGLEPQHF

v_gene: TRBV20-1
CDR3aa: CSAGGTADQPQHF